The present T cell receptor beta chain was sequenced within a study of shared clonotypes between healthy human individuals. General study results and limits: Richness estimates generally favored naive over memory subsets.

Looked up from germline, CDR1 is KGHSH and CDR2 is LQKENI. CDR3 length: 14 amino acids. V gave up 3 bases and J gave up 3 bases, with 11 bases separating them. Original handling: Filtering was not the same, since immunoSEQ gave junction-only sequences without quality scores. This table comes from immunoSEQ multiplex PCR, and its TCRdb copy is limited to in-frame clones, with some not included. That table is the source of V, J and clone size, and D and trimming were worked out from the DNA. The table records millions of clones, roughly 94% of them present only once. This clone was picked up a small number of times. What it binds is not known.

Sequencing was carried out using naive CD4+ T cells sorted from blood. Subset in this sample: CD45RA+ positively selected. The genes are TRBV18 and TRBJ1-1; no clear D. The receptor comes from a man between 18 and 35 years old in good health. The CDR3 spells CASSPAGADTEAFF. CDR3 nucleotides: TGTGCCAGCTCACCGGCCGGCGCGGACACTGAAGCTTTCTTT.